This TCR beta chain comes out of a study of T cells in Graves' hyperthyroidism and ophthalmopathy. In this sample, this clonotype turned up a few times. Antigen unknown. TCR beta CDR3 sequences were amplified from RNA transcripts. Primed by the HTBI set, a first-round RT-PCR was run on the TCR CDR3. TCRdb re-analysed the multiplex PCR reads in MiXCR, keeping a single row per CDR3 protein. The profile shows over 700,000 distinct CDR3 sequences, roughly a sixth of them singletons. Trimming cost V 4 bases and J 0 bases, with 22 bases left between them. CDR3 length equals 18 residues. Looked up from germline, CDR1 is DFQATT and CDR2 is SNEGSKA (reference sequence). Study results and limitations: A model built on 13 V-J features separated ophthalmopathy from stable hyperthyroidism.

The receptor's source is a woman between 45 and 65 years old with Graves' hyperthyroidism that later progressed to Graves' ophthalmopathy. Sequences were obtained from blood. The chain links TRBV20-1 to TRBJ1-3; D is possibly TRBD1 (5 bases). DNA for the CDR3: TGCAGTGCTAATAGGGGCGTCGGCGGCGATCCCTCTGGAAACACCATATATTTT. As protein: CSANRGVGGDPSGNTIYF.